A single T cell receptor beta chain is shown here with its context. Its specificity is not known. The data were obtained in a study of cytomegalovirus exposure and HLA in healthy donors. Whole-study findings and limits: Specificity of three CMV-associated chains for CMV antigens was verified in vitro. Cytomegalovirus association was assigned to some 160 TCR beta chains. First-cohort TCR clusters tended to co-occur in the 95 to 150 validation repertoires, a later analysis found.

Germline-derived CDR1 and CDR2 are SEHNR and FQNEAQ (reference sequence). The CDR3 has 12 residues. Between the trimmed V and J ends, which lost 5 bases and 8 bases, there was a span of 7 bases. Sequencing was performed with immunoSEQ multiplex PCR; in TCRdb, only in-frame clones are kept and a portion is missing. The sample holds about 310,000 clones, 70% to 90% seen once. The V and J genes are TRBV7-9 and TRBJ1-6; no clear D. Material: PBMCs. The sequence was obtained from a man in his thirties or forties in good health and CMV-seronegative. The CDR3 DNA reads TGTGCCAGCAGCCAAACAGATTCACCCCTCCACTTT. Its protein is CASSQTDSPLHF.